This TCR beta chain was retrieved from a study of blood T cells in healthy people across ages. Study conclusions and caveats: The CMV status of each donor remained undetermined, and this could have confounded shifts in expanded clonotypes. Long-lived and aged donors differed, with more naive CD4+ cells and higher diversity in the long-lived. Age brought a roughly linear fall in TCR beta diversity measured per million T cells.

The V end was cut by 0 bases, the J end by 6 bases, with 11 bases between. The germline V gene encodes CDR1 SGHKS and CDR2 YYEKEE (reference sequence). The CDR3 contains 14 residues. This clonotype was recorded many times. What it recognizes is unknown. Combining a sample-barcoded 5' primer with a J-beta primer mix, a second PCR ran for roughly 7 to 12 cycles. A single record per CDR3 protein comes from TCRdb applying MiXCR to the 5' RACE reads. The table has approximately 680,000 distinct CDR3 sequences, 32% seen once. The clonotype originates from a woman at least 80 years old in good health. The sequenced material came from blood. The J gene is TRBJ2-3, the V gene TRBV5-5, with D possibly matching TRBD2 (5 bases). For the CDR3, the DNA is TGTGCCAGCAGCTTGGGGTTGAGAGGGGATACGCAGTATTTT. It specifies CASSLGLRGDTQYF.